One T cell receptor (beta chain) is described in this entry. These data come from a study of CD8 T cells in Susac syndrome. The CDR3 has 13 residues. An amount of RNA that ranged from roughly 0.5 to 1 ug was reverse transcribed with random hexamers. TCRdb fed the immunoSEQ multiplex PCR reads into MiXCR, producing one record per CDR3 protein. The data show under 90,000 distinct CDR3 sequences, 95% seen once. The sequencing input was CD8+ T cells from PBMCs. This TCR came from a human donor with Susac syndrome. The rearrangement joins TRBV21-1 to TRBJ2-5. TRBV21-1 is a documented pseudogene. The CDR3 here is CASIQEYQETQYF. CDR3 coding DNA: TGTGCCAGCATCCAAGAGTACCAAGAGACCCAGTACTTC.